The 32 T cell receptor beta chains below come from one sample, sequenced in a study of control samples from healthy donors and cancer patients. Here immunoSEQ multiplex PCR was the method, and the copy in TCRdb shows in-frame clones only, minus some. The sample lists under 150,000 clones; 88% were seen once. Sequencing was carried out using blood. These receptors were collected from a woman aged 70-85 years in good health.

This chain joins TRBV2 and TRBJ2-3; possibly TRBD2 for D (7 bases). Germline loops: CDR1 SNHLY, CDR2 FYNNEI. V dropped 2 bases and J dropped 3 bases, with 15 bases sitting between them. CDR3 length equals 16 residues. CDR3 bases: TGTGCCAGCAGTGAATCGGGCGGGGGCGGTACAGATACGCAGTATTTT. This gives the protein CASSESGGGGTDTQYF.

In its sample, this clone was seen once. This rearrangement joins TRBV4-1 to TRBJ2-5; D is unresolved. The V end lost 4 bases, the J end lost 3 bases, and 9 bases lay between the germline ends. Germline CDR1 and CDR2: MGHRA and YSYEKL. The CDR3 consists of 13 residues. The CDR3 here is CASSLNRKETQYF. The CDR3 DNA sequence: TGCGCCAGCAGCCTAAACAGAAAAGAGACCCAGTACTTC.

This rearrangement joins TRBV3-1 (or the pseudogene TRBV3-2) to TRBJ2-7; 9 bases are shared with TRBD1. CDR3 length: 16 amino acids. Germline assignment: CDR1 LGHDT and CDR2 YNNKEL (reference sequence). V was clipped by 0 bases and J by 7 bases; unmatched bases: 10. The CDR3 nucleotides read TGTGCCAGCAGCCAAGAGAGTTGGGACAGGGTTCGGGAGCAGTACTTC. Its protein is CASSQESWDRVREQYF.

CDR3 in amino acids: CSASQGPNQPQHF. The CDR3 DNA sequence: TGCAGTGCTAGTCAAGGGCCCAATCAGCCCCAGCATTTT. The rearrangement links TRBV20-1 to TRBJ1-5; D not resolved. Between the trimmed V and J ends, which lost 3 bases and 3 bases, there was a span of 9 bases. Germline lookup yields CDR1 DFQATT and CDR2 SNEGSKA (reference sequence). This CDR3 spans 13 amino acids.

This clone appeared once. J is TRBJ2-7 and V is TRBV7-8; 7 bases are shared with TRBD2. The CDR3 is 12 amino acids. With 5 bases clipped from V and 8 bases from J, the junction kept 6 bases outside the gene matches. In germline, CDR1 is SGHVS, CDR2 FQNEAQ. The CDR3 DNA follows: TGTGCCAGCAGCCCTGGGAGGGAGAAGCAGTACTTC. The encoded protein is CASSPGREKQYF.

The gene calls are TRBV19 and TRBJ2-7, with no clear D. V lost 6 bases and J 6 bases, leaving 12 bases between the germline ends. Germline CDR1 reads LNHDA; CDR2 reads SQIVND (reference sequence). CDR3 length: 12 amino acids. CDR3 in amino acids: CASRLEVSEQYF. The CDR3 region has the DNA TGTGCCAGTAGGCTAGAAGTCTCCGAGCAGTACTTC.

The gene calls are TRBV7-2 and TRBJ2-2; 11 positions agree with TRBD2. The CDR3 runs to 15 residues. V was clipped by 5 bases and J by 4 bases; unmatched bases: 3. CDR1 and CDR2 (germline): SGHTA, FQGNSA. In nucleotides, the CDR3 is TGTGCCAGCAGCCCTAGCGGGGGGATCACCGGGGAGCTGTTTTTT. Protein product: CASSPSGGITGELFF.

The rearrangement uses TRBV5-1 and TRBJ1-3, with a possible D match to TRBD1 (6 bases). V lost 5 bases and J 0 bases, leaving 12 bases between the germline ends. CDR1 and CDR2 (germline): SGHRS, YFSETQ. The CDR3 is 15 residues long. The CDR3 loop is CASSPDRYSGNTIYF. The CDR3 nucleotides read TGCGCCAGCAGTCCCGACAGGTACTCTGGAAACACCATATATTTT. The variable domain in full, completed from reference TRBV5-1 and TRBJ1-3, reads KAGVTQTPRYLIKTRGQQVTLSCSPISGHRSVSWYQQTPGQGLQFLFEYFSETQRNKGNFPGRFSGRQFSNSRSEMNVSTLELGDSALYLCASSPDRYSGNTIYFGEGSWLTVV.

This clone was observed once. The chain links TRBV6-6 to TRBJ2-4; D possibly corresponds to TRBD2 (6 bases). V was pared by 7 bases and J by 8 bases, with 21 bases between. The CDR3 runs 15 residues. Germline loops: CDR1 MNHNY, CDR2 SVGAGI (reference sequence). CDR3 DNA sequence: TGTGCCAGCAAGACTAGTGTGGAGTGGGGAGACATTCAGTACTTC. Translated, it gives CASKTSVEWGDIQYF.

The rearrangement joins TRBV9 to TRBJ2-1; TRBD2 is a possible D gene (6 bases). This CDR3 has 15 amino acids. Between the trimmed V and J ends, which lost 0 bases and 2 bases, there was a span of 9 bases. CDR1 is SGDLS and CDR2 is YYNGEE in the germline V gene. This chain's CDR3 is CASSVATGAYNEQFF. The CDR3 DNA follows: TGTGCCAGCAGCGTAGCTACGGGGGCCTACAATGAGCAGTTCTTC.

This clone has more than one count but fewer than ten. DNA for the CDR3: TGCGCCAGCAGCCCAGAGAGGTCTAGCGGGGTGAGGGATACGCAGTATTTT. This translates into CASSPERSSGVRDTQYF. The chain joins TRBV4-1 to TRBJ2-3; 9 bases align to TRBD2. The CDR3 length is 17 residues. Germline CDR1 and CDR2: MGHRA and YSYEKL. V dropped 4 bases and J dropped 6; count of bases not matched to a gene: 14.

The count of this clone is one. The rearrangement links TRBV7-8 to TRBJ2-3; D not certain. Trimming took 1 base from V and 1 from J, leaving 15 bases between them. This CDR3 contains 17 residues. Looked up from germline, CDR1 is SGHVS and CDR2 is FQNEAQ. This CDR3 reads CASSLVLAGLGTDTQYF. CDR3 DNA sequence: TGTGCCAGCAGCTTAGTGTTGGCCGGGTTGGGCACAGATACGCAGTATTTT.

This chain links TRBV6-5 with TRBJ1-2, with 9 bases lining up with TRBD1. The CDR3 has 14 amino acids. The V gene's germline CDR1 is MNHEY and CDR2 SVGAGI. Trimming removed 4 bases from V and 6 bases from J; junction bases left unmatched: 6. As DNA, the CDR3 is TGTGCCAGCAGTTTCCGACAGGGGGTAGATGGCTACACCTTC. It is translated as CASSFRQGVDGYTF.

The chain employs TRBV11-2 and TRBJ1-6; 8 nucleotides match TRBD1. This CDR3 is 16 amino acids long. Trimming cost V 5 bases and J 7 bases; bases outside gene matches: 10. CDR1 is SGHAT, CDR2 FQNNGV, per germline. CDR3 amino acids: CASSHARDRRNSPLHF. In DNA, the CDR3 is TGTGCCAGCAGCCACGCCCGGGACAGGAGAAATTCACCCCTCCACTTT.

V gene TRBV27 combines with J gene TRBJ1-5; tentative D call: TRBD1 (6 bases). This CDR3 comprises 15 residues. Trimming left V 5 bases short and J 0 bases short, with 11 bases between. From germline, CDR1 is MNHEY and CDR2 SMNVEV (reference sequence). CDR3 bases: TGTGCCAGCAGTCCCGCGGGACATAGCAATCAGCCCCAGCATTTT. Its protein product is CASSPAGHSNQPQHF.

The V gene is TRBV11-2, the J gene TRBJ1-1; 7 bases fit TRBD1. This CDR3 is 15 amino acids long. CDR1 and CDR2 from the germline V gene are SGHAT and FQNNGV. V was clipped by 5 bases and J by 5 bases; unmatched bases: 11. CDR3 nucleotides: TGTGCCAGCAGCCGCCCCGGACAGGCCACTACTGAAGCTTTCTTT. Translation: CASSRPGQATTEAFF.

The V gene is TRBV6-5, the J gene TRBJ1-3, with a weak D call TRBD1 (5 bases). V gave up 8 bases and J gave up 1 base, with 9 bases separating them. In germline, CDR1 is MNHEY, CDR2 SVGAGI. CDR3 length equals 13 residues. Written as DNA, the CDR3 is TGTGCCAGCTCGGGGGGGTCTGGAAACACCATATATTTT. As protein: CASSGGSGNTIYF.

On this clone: The same CDR3 also results from other DNA sequences found in this sample. The chain links TRBV7-2 to TRBJ1-1; D unclear. The CDR3 contains 15 residues. With 4 bases removed from V and 4 bases from J, the gap between germline ends came to 16 bases. Per germline, CDR1 SGHTA and CDR2 FQGNSA. CDR3 DNA: TGTGCCAGCAGCTCCTACCCAGAGGCGGGCACTGAAGCTTTCTTT. This codes for CASSSYPEAGTEAFF.

The gene calls are TRBV6-2 or TRBV6-3 and TRBJ2-7, with 8 bases matching TRBD1. Germline trimming cut 5 bases from V and 2 bases from J; bases unmatched to any gene: 11. The germline gives CDR1 MNHEY, CDR2 SVGEGT. CDR3 length: 16 residues. Here the CDR3 reads CASSTPGQGAAYEQYF. CDR3 in DNA: TGTGCCAGCAGTACCCCAGGACAGGGCGCGGCCTACGAGCAGTACTTC.

This chain uses TRBV18 with TRBJ2-1; 11 bases align to TRBD1. CDR1 and CDR2 (germline): KGHSH, LQKENI. V dropped 4 bases and J dropped 6; count of bases not matched to a gene: 5. The CDR3 totals 15 residues. In nucleotides, the CDR3 is TGTGCCAGCTCACAAGGGACAGGGGGTCGCAATGAGCAGTTCTTC. Its protein is CASSQGTGGRNEQFF.

The chain recombines TRBV5-6 with TRBJ2-2, with 8 nucleotides matching TRBD1. Losses at the gene ends were 4 bases for V and 6 bases for J; bases not matched to a gene: 5. CDR1 is SGHDT and CDR2 is YYEEEE in the germline V gene. The CDR3 runs to 14 residues. CDR3 bases: TGTGCCAGCAGCCCCGGGACAGGCGCCGGGGAGCTGTTTTTT. Translation: CASSPGTGAGELFF.

This chain joins TRBV6-6 and TRBJ2-3; TRBD2 is a possible D gene (5 bases). The CDR3 totals 11 residues. V was clipped by 11 bases and J by 1 base, with 7 bases between them. Germline V lookup: CDR1 MNHNY, CDR2 SVGAGI (reference sequence). CDR3 residues: CASGGTDTQYF. The CDR3 nucleotides read TGTGCCTCCGGGGGCACAGATACGCAGTATTTT.

The chain carries TRBV19 and TRBJ1-2; D not certain. Trimming cost V 7 bases and J 8 bases, with 23 bases left between them. This CDR3 is 15 amino acids long. Per germline, CDR1 LNHDA and CDR2 SQIVND (reference sequence). The CDR3 DNA follows: TGTGCCAGTATTATCGATGGACGGACGTTTGGAGGCTACACCTTC. Translating it yields CASIIDGRTFGGYTF. Together with reference TRBV19 and TRBJ1-2, the CDR3 gives the full variable domain: DGGITQSPKYLFRKEGQNVTLSCEQNLNHDAMYWYRQDPGQGLRLIYYSQIVNDFQKGDIAEGYSVSREKKESFPLTVTSAQKNPTAFYLCASIIDGRTFGGYTFGSGTRLTVV.

In its sample, this clone was seen a few times. V is TRBV19 and J is TRBJ1-5; D might be TRBD1 (5 bases). This CDR3 has 15 residues. V dropped 3 bases and J dropped 5 bases, with 14 bases sitting between them. Germline values: CDR1 LNHDA, CDR2 SQIVND (reference sequence). The CDR3 DNA sequence: TGTGCCAGTAGTATGGAGGGGACGAAATATCAGCCCCAGCATTTT. Translated: CASSMEGTKYQPQHF.

This rearrangement joins TRBV19 to TRBJ1-2; 9 bases agree with TRBD1. V gave up 6 bases and J gave up 5 bases; unmatched junction bases: 10. Germline V CDR1 and CDR2: LNHDA, SQIVND (reference sequence). CDR3 length equals 15 residues. The CDR3 DNA follows: TGTGCCAGTAGGGACCTCCGGGACAGGGCTTATGGCTACACCTTC. Translating gives CASRDLRDRAYGYTF. Full variable domain (outside the CDR3, taken from reference TRBV19 and TRBJ1-2): DGGITQSPKYLFRKEGQNVTLSCEQNLNHDAMYWYRQDPGQGLRLIYYSQIVNDFQKGDIAEGYSVSREKKESFPLTVTSAQKNPTAFYLCASRDLRDRAYGYTFGSGTRLTVV.

This chain uses TRBV20-1 with TRBJ2-7; 7 bases are a match to TRBD2. The length of the CDR3 is 14 residues. The trim removed 3 bases at V and 0 bases at J, leaving 5 bases unmatched. Germline V gene lookup returns CDR1 DFQATT and CDR2 SNEGSKA (reference sequence). CDR3 in DNA: TGCAGTGCTAGTGTAGCGGGCCTCTCCTACGAGCAGTACTTC. Amino acids: CSASVAGLSYEQYF.

V usage is TRBV6-5 and J usage is TRBJ2-1, with D unclear. The CDR3 spans 13 residues. CDR1 and CDR2 (germline): MNHEY, SVGAGI. V lost 6 bases and J 10 bases, leaving 16 bases between the germline ends. CDR3 nucleotide sequence: TGTGCCAGCAGAGCCCCCCACGGTCGGGAGCAGTTCTTC. Translating gives CASRAPHGREQFF.

The chain employs TRBV3-1 (or the pseudogene TRBV3-2) and TRBJ1-1; the D is unclear. Trimming took off 3 bases at V and 0 bases at J, with 8 bases between the two ends. Germline CDR1 reads LGHDT; CDR2 reads YNNKEL (reference sequence). The CDR3 has 14 amino acids. This CDR3 is CASSHPTMNTEAFF. As DNA, the CDR3 is TGTGCCAGCAGCCACCCAACCATGAACACTGAAGCTTTCTTT.

This chain uses TRBV19 with TRBJ2-4; D may be TRBD2 (5 bases). With 1 base removed from V and 2 bases from J, the gap between germline ends came to 18 bases. CDR1 is LNHDA and CDR2 is SQIVND in the germline V gene (reference sequence). The CDR3 is 18 residues long. The CDR3 loop reads CASSIGNGEGMTKNIQYF. In DNA form, the CDR3 reads TGTGCCAGTAGTATAGGGAACGGGGAAGGGATGACCAAAAACATTCAGTACTTC.

The CDR3 loop reads CASSLGQGTGELFF. The CDR3 DNA is TGCGCCAGCAGCTTGGGGCAGGGGACCGGGGAGCTGTTTTTT. V and J are TRBV5-1 and TRBJ2-2; TRBD1 is a possible D gene (6 bases). The germline V and J ends were trimmed by 0 bases and 5 bases, with 8 bases remaining between them. The length of the CDR3 is 14 residues. Germline CDR1 and CDR2: SGHRS and YFSETQ. Full variable domain (rest looked up from reference TRBV5-1 and TRBJ2-2): KAGVTQTPRYLIKTRGQQVTLSCSPISGHRSVSWYQQTPGQGLQFLFEYFSETQRNKGNFPGRFSGRQFSNSRSEMNVSTLELGDSALYLCASSLGQGTGELFFGEGSRLTVL.

This chain links TRBV19 with TRBJ1-2; the D is unclear. Germline-derived CDR1 and CDR2 are LNHDA and SQIVND (reference sequence). Trimming left V 3 bases short and J 3 bases short, with 5 bases between. The CDR3 is 12 amino acids. CDR3 sequence: CASSINDYGYTF. Written as DNA, the CDR3 is TGTGCCAGTAGTATCAACGACTATGGCTACACCTTC.

This sequence joins TRBV6-2 or TRBV6-3 and TRBJ1-1; perhaps TRBD1 as D (5 bases). Trimming left V 4 bases short and J 4 bases short, with 19 bases between. Germline values: CDR1 MNHEY, CDR2 SVGEGT. The CDR3 totals 16 residues. CDR3 DNA: TGTGCCAGCAGTTCTTGGTCCTCAGGGACGGCCACTGAAGCTTTCTTT. It yields the protein CASSSWSSGTATEAFF.